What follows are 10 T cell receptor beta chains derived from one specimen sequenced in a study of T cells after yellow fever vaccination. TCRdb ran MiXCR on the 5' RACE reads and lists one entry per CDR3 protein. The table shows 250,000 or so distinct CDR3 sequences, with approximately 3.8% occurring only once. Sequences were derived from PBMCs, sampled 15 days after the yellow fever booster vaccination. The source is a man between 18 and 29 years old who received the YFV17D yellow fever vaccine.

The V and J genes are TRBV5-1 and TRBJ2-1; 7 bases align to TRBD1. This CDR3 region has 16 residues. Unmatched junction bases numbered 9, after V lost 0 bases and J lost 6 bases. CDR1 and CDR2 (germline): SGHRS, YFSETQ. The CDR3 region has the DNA TGCGCCAGCAGCTTGGGCCCGAGGGCAGGGGGCAATGAGCAGTTCTTC. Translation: CASSLGPRAGGNEQFF.

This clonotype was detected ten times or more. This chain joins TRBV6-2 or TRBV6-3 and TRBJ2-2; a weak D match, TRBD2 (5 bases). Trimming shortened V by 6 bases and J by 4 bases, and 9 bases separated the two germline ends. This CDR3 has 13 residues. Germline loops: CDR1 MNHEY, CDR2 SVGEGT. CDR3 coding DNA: TGTGCCAGCAGCCAGCGGTTCACCGGGGAGCTGTTTTTT. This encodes CASSQRFTGELFF.

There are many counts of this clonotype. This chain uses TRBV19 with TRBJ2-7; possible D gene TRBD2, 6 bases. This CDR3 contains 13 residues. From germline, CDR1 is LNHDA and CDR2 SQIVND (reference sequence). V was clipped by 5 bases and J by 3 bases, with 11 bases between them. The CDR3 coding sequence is TGTGCCAGTAGTGTGGGACTCCACTACGAGCAGTACGTC. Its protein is CASSVGLHYEQYV.

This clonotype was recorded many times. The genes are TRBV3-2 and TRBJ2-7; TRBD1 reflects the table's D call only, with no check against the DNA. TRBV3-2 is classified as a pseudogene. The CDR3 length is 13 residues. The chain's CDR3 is CASSHRQGYEQYV. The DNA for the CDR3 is TGTGCCAGCAGCCACCGACAGGGCTACGAGCAGTACGTC.

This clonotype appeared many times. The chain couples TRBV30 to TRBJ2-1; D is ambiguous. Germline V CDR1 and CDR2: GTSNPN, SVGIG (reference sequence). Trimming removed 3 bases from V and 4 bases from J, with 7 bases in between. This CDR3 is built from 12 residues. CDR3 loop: CAWSDLYNEQFF. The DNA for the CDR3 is TGTGCCTGGAGCGACCTGTACAATGAGCAGTTCTTC.

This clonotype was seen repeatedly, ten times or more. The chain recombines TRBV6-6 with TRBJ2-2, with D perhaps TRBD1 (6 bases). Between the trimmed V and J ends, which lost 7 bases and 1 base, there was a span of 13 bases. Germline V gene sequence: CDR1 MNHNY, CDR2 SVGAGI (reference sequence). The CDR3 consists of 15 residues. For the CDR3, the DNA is TGTGCCAGCAAACTGGGGGCTCTGAACACCGGGGAGCTGTTTTTT. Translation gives CASKLGALNTGELFF.

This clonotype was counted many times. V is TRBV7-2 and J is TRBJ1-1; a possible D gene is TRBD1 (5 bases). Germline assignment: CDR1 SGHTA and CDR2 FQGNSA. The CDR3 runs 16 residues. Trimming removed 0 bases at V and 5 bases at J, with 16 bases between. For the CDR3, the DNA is TGTGCCAGCAGCTTAGCGGTAGGGCAGGGAAGGACTGAAGCTTTCTTT. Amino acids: CASSLAVGQGRTEAFF.

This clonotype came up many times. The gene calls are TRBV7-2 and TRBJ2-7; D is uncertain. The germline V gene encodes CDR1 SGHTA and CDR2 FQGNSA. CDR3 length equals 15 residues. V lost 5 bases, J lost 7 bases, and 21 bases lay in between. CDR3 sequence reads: CASSTHHGSTVEQYF. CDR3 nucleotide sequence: TGTGCCAGCAGCACCCACCACGGCTCCACAGTTGAGCAGTACTTC.

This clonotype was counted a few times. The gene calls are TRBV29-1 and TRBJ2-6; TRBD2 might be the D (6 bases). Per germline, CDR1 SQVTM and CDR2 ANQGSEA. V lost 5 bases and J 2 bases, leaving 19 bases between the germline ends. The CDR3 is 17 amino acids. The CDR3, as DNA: TGCAGCGTTTTTAGCGGACGGTCCTTCCCTGGGGCCAACGTCCTGACTTTC. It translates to CSVFSGRSFPGANVLTF.

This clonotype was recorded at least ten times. The CDR3: CASSSPGVLREKLFF. The CDR3 DNA reads as TGTGCCAGCAGCTCCCCAGGGGTCTTACGTGAAAAACTGTTTTTT. V is TRBV7-9 and J is TRBJ1-4, with D possibly TRBD1 on 6 matching bases. This CDR3 is 15 amino acids long. Germline CDR1 SEHNR, CDR2 FQNEAQ (reference sequence). The V gene lost 4 bases and the J gene lost 7 bases, with 16 bases spanning the gap.